The next 22 T cell receptor beta chains were all read from a single sample in a study of CD8+ T cells in alopecia areata. Reverse transcription of extracted RNA yielded cDNA, which provided the sequencing template. Using immunoSEQ multiplex PCR, the repertoire was profiled, and TCRdb retains in-frame clones only, with some absent. The data contain nearly 200,000 clones, 55% to 70% of them singletons. Documented treatment: oral pan-JAK inhibitor, 5-10 mg twice daily. The sample here was CD4+ T cells sorted from blood, taken at week 24, from a patient treated with tofacitinib. These receptors all stem from a human donor with alopecia areata.

The chain couples TRBV7-9 to TRBJ2-5, with D uncertain. The V gene lost 5 bases and the J gene lost 5 bases, with 12 bases spanning the gap. CDR1 is SEHNR, CDR2 FQNEAQ, per germline (reference sequence). This CDR3 spans 13 amino acids. The DNA for the CDR3 is TGTGCCAGCAGCCCCAGGTCTTTCGAGACCCAGTACTTC. Translation gives CASSPRSFETQYF. Using reference TRBV7-9 and TRBJ2-5 for the parts outside the CDR3, the full variable domain is DTGVSQNPRHKITKRGQNVTFRCDPISEHNRLYWYRQTLGQGPEFLTYFQNEAQLEKSRLLSDRFSAERPKGSFSTLEIQRTEQGDSAMYLCASSPRSFETQYFGPGTRLLVL.

The V gene is TRBV29-1, the J gene TRBJ2-1; D is perhaps TRBD1 (6 bases). The V and J ends lost 4 bases and 8 bases respectively, with 18 bases between them. The CDR3 length is 14 residues. CDR1 and CDR2 from the germline V gene are SQVTM and ANQGSEA. CDR3 nucleotide sequence: TGCAGCGTTGCCGGTACAGGGTTGAGTCATGAGCAGTTCTTC. The encoded protein is CSVAGTGLSHEQFF.

J is TRBJ2-7 and V is TRBV6-5, with 9 positions matching TRBD1. V was pared by 4 bases and J by 0 bases, with 7 bases of the junction left unmatched. Germline lookup yields CDR1 MNHEY and CDR2 SVGAGI. The CDR3 spans 16 residues. The CDR3 bases are TGTGCCAGCAGTTCCGCCCGGGACAGGGCCTCCTACGAGCAGTACTTC. Translating it yields CASSSARDRASYEQYF.

The chain is built from TRBV2 and TRBJ2-6; 8 positions agree with TRBD1. The CDR3 spans 15 residues. CDR1 and CDR2 (germline): SNHLY, FYNNEI. V lost 4 bases, J lost 2 bases, and 1 base stayed unmatched. Here the CDR3 DNA reads TGTGCCAGCAGTGTGGGACAGGCTGGGGCCAACGTCCTGACTTTC. It is translated as CASSVGQAGANVLTF.

The V call is TRBV5-4, the J call TRBJ1-2; the match to TRBD1 covers 9 bases. This CDR3 has 13 residues. Unmatched junction bases numbered 6, after V lost 4 bases and J lost 8 bases. Germline CDR1 and CDR2: SGHNT and YYREEE (reference sequence). The CDR3 here is CASSPGTGNGYTF. Written as DNA, the CDR3 is TGTGCCAGCAGCCCCGGGACAGGGAACGGCTACACCTTC.

This chain links TRBV4-3 with TRBJ2-3; D is undetermined. Per germline, CDR1 LGHNA and CDR2 YSLEER. The CDR3 contains 14 residues. V dropped 0 bases and J dropped 6 bases, with 10 bases sitting between them. Here the CDR3 reads CASSQELVSDTQYF. CDR3 DNA sequence: TGCGCCAGCAGCCAAGAATTGGTCAGTGATACGCAGTATTTT.

The table lists this clone with a few counts. CDR3 in amino acids: CASSRGASGDGETQYF. The CDR3 coding sequence is TGCGCCAGCAGCCGAGGAGCAAGCGGGGATGGGGAGACCCAGTACTTC. This chain links TRBV4-1 with TRBJ2-5; 7 bases match TRBD2. The ends lost 4 bases at V and 5 bases at J; junction bases unmatched: 13. The CDR3 covers 16 residues. Germline assignment: CDR1 MGHRA and CDR2 YSYEKL.

This clone has more than one count but fewer than ten. The chain carries TRBV7-9 and TRBJ2-1, with 10 bases lining up with TRBD2. With V trimmed by 5 bases and J by 2 bases, 6 bases remained unmatched. Per germline, CDR1 SEHNR and CDR2 FQNEAQ (reference sequence). This CDR3 has 16 amino acids. The CDR3 loop reads CASSGPSGSTYNEQFF. In nucleotides, the CDR3 is TGTGCCAGCAGCGGGCCTAGCGGGAGTACCTACAATGAGCAGTTCTTC. Using reference TRBV7-9 and TRBJ2-1 for the parts outside the CDR3, the full variable domain is DTGVSQNPRHKITKRGQNVTFRCDPISEHNRLYWYRQTLGQGPEFLTYFQNEAQLEKSRLLSDRFSAERPKGSFSTLEIQRTEQGDSAMYLCASSGPSGSTYNEQFFGPGTRLTVL.

This clone was observed many times. This chain links TRBV7-9 with TRBJ2-7; 12 positions match TRBD2. V lost 5 bases and J lost 3; bases outside the gene matches: 2. The length of the CDR3 is 14 residues. CDR1 and CDR2 from the germline V gene are SEHNR and FQNEAQ (reference sequence). The CDR3 nucleotides read TGTGCCAGCAGCCGACTAGCGGGAGACTACGAGCAGTACTTC. It yields the protein CASSRLAGDYEQYF.

As for this clone: At the DNA level, this CDR3 is encoded by other sequences in the same sample as well. The chain combines TRBV5-6 with TRBJ1-2, with 7 nucleotides matching TRBD1. V dropped 4 bases and J dropped 2; count of bases not matched to a gene: 2. This CDR3 has 13 amino acids. Germline-derived CDR1 and CDR2 are SGHDT and YYEEEE. The CDR3 DNA reads as TGTGCCAGCAGCCGGGGACAGAACTATGGCTACACCTTC. Protein: CASSRGQNYGYTF.

The chain carries TRBV25-1 and TRBJ2-1; D may be TRBD2 (5 bases). Trimming took off 5 bases at V and 0 bases at J, with 11 bases between the two ends. The CDR3 is made up of 15 amino acids. In germline, CDR1 is MGHDK, CDR2 SYGVNS. CDR3 DNA: TGTGCCAGCAGTCGGGCCGGGATCTCCTACAATGAGCAGTTCTTC. Its protein is CASSRAGISYNEQFF.

The chain employs TRBV5-4 and TRBJ2-3; the match to TRBD2 covers 9 bases. The J segment lost 2 bases and the V segment lost 1 base, leaving 5 bases of the junction unmatched. The CDR3 has 16 residues. Germline V gene sequence: CDR1 SGHNT, CDR2 YYREEE (reference sequence). CDR3 DNA: TGTGCCAGCAGCTTGCCTAGCGGGGAAATCACAGATACGCAGTATTTT. This gives the protein CASSLPSGEITDTQYF. Drawing the rest from reference TRBV5-4 and TRBJ2-3, the complete variable domain is ETGVTQSPTHLIKTRGQQVTLRCSSQSGHNTVSWYQQALGQGPQFIFQYYREEENGRGNFPPRFSGLQFPNYSSELNVNALELDDSALYLCASSLPSGEITDTQYFGPGTRLTVL.

The V gene is TRBV27, the J gene TRBJ1-5; D is ambiguous. CDR1 and CDR2 (germline): MNHEY, SMNVEV (reference sequence). The CDR3 contains 13 residues. Between the trimmed V and J ends, which lost 3 bases and 5 bases, there was a span of 8 bases. Written as DNA, the CDR3 is TGTGCCAGCAGTTTTTCGTTCCATCAGCCCCAGCATTTT. Its translation: CASSFSFHQPQHF.

This sequence joins TRBV5-5 and TRBJ1-1; D is unresolved. The V gene lost 0 bases and the J gene lost 2 bases, with 14 bases spanning the gap. CDR3 size: 16 residues. Germline assignment: CDR1 SGHKS and CDR2 YYEKEE (reference sequence). CDR3 sequence (DNA): TGTGCCAGCAGCTTGGTTCCGTCTCGGGGAAACACTGAAGCTTTCTTT. Amino acids: CASSLVPSRGNTEAFF.

This clone occurred a few times. The chain links TRBV6-5 to TRBJ2-7, with D perhaps being TRBD1 or TRBD2 (5 bases each). Trimming removed 5 bases from V and 0 bases from J, with 11 bases in between. This CDR3 has 14 residues. Germline V gene lookup returns CDR1 MNHEY and CDR2 SVGAGI. CDR3 amino acids: CASSLGTLSYEQYF. As DNA, the CDR3 is TGTGCCAGCAGTCTGGGGACCCTCTCCTACGAGCAGTACTTC.

The CDR3 nucleotides are TGCAGCGTTGAAAAAGGGACAGGGGGCCTTGAGACCCAGTACTTC. This codes for CSVEKGTGGLETQYF. J is TRBJ2-5 and V is TRBV29-1; 12 nucleotides agree with TRBD1. The V gene end was trimmed by 2 bases and the J gene end by 5 bases; junction bases not matched to a gene: 6. The CDR3 runs 15 residues. The germline V gene encodes CDR1 SQVTM and CDR2 ANQGSEA.

This chain links TRBV5-6 with TRBJ1-6; no reliable D call. V shed 5 bases and J shed 9 bases, with 9 bases lying between them. The CDR3 is 12 residues long. In germline, CDR1 is SGHDT, CDR2 YYEEEE. The CDR3 bases are TGTGCCAGCAGTCTGCATGGTTCACCCCTCCACTTT. Protein product: CASSLHGSPLHF. Full variable domain (outside the CDR3, taken from reference TRBV5-6 and TRBJ1-6): DAGVTQSPTHLIKTRGQQVTLRCSPKSGHDTVSWYQQALGQGPQFIFQYYEEEERQRGNFPDRFSGHQFPNYSSELNVNALLLGDSALYLCASSLHGSPLHFGNGTRLTVT.

Details on this clone: Distinct nucleotide sequences in the sample also encode this CDR3. The chain is built from TRBV30 and TRBJ2-7, with D hard to call. CDR1 is GTSNPN, CDR2 SVGIG, per germline (reference sequence). Trimming cost V 3 bases and J 3 bases, with 6 bases left between them. The CDR3 length is 11 residues. The CDR3 loop is CAWSVLYEQYF. The CDR3 coding sequence is TGTGCCTGGAGCGTTCTCTACGAGCAGTACTTC.

The chain is built from TRBV6-1 and TRBJ2-7, with a possible D match to TRBD2 (5 bases). CDR3 length: 13 residues. Germline CDR1 reads MNHNS; CDR2 reads SASEGT. The V gene lost 4 bases and the J gene lost 3 bases, with 10 bases spanning the gap. The CDR3 DNA reads TGTGCCAGCAGTGTTCCGGGGAGCTACGAGCAGTACTTC. Translating gives CASSVPGSYEQYF.

This chain connects TRBV15 to TRBJ1-2; 9 nucleotides agree with TRBD1. The CDR3 extends over 17 amino acids. V was pared by 3 bases and J by 1 base, with 9 bases of the junction left unmatched. Germline V gene sequence: CDR1 LNHNV, CDR2 YYDKDF (reference sequence). Here the CDR3 reads CATSSAGTGTVNYGYTF. In DNA, the CDR3 is TGTGCCACCAGCAGCGCCGGGACAGGGACCGTTAACTATGGCTACACCTTC.

The J gene is TRBJ2-7, the V gene TRBV5-1, with D perhaps TRBD2 (6 bases). The CDR3 loop spans 14 amino acids. Germline V CDR1 and CDR2: SGHRS, YFSETQ. Trimming removed 0 bases at V and 3 bases at J, with 10 bases between. CDR3 nucleotide sequence: TGCGCCAGCAGCTTGGGCCCCGGGGGCTACGAGCAGTACTTC. Translation: CASSLGPGGYEQYF.

The chain employs TRBV18 and TRBJ2-7, with 7 bases lining up with TRBD2. Germline V CDR1 and CDR2: KGHSH, LQKENI. The CDR3 spans 15 residues. The trim removed 5 bases at V and 5 bases at J, leaving 12 bases unmatched. The CDR3 is CASSGQREVRDEQYF. As DNA, the CDR3 is TGTGCCAGCTCAGGACAACGGGAGGTTCGGGACGAGCAGTACTTC.